This T cell receptor beta chain was sequenced during a study of PD-L1 blockade in urothelial cancer. About the study: Twenty-five of the 29 patients were men with bladder-origin urothelial cancer. Median T cell yield from blood was roughly 150,000.

The sample's time point: peripheral blood 6 weeks after treatment start. Germline CDR1 reads SGHRS; CDR2 reads YFSETQ. V shed 4 bases, J shed 2 bases, and the junction held 1 base outside the gene matches. This CDR3 is 14 amino acids long. The method was immunoSEQ multiplex PCR; TCRdb's version includes in-frame clones alone and lacks a portion of them. This sample yields 100,000 to 150,000 clones, of which 86% are seen a single time; 2% to 3% belongs to the top ten. The chain carries TRBV5-1 and TRBJ2-5; 11 bases are shared with TRBD2. The sequenced sample was PBMCs, obtained around atezolizumab (anti-PD-L1) treatment. This TCR derives from a man aged 50-59 years with urothelial cancer. CDR3 loop: CASSRLAGQETQYF. The DNA for the CDR3 is TGCGCCAGCAGCAGACTAGCGGGGCAAGAGACCCAGTACTTC.